Listed below are T cell receptor beta chains from one sample, sequenced in a study of OX40 agonist ivuxolimab in advanced cancers. Data came from immunoSEQ multiplex PCR; TCRdb stores just in-frame clones and leaves some out. This table holds 100,000 to 120,000 clones, about nine tenths found once. The specimen was CD4+ or CD8+ T cells sorted from blood, collected in a trial of the OX40 agonist ivuxolimab. These receptors originate from an adult with an advanced solid tumor such as melanoma, head and neck, liver or kidney cancer. Each CDR3 is given with its conserved first and last residue. The D gene is left open where the match is weak. Part of the rows lack a size; the others show once, few, many or a class for expanded clones.

J gene,D gene,V gene,clone size,CDR3 protein,CDR3 DNA
TRBJ2-3,NA,TRBV5-6,NA,CASSVGTDTQYF,TGTGCCAGCAGCGTCGGTACAGATACGCAGTATTTT
TRBJ2-5,TRBD1,TRBV5-6,NA,CASSLRDRGQETQYF,TGTGCCAGCAGCTTGAGAGACAGGGGCCAAGAGACCCAGTACTTC
TRBJ2-7,NA,TRBV5-6,NA,CASSGGLSSSYEQYF,TGTGCCAGCAGCGGGGGACTTTCTAGCTCCTACGAGCAGTACTTC
TRBJ1-2,TRBD1,TRBV10-3,NA,CAISPGQHYGYTF,TGTGCCATCAGTCCGGGACAGCACTATGGCTACACCTTC
TRBJ1-1,TRBD1,TRBV5-6,NA,CASSLTGRDTEAFF,TGTGCCAGCAGCCTGACAGGGAGAGACACTGAAGCTTTCTTT
TRBJ1-5,NA,TRBV7-2,NA,CASSLGKEGWQQPQHF,TGTGCCAGCAGCTTAGGAAAGGAGGGGTGGCAACAGCCCCAGCATTTT
TRBJ2-1,NA,TRBV5-4,NA,CASSRDSSSYNEQFF,TGTGCCAGCAGCCGGGACTCGAGCTCCTACAATGAGCAGTTCTTC
TRBJ2-5,TRBD1,TRBV9,NA,CASSRPGQGQETQYF,TGTGCCAGCAGCAGGCCGGGACAGGGCCAAGAGACCCAGTACTTC
TRBJ1-4,NA,TRBV18,NA,CASSLRGREKLFF,TGTGCCAGCTCACTCAGGGGTCGAGAAAAACTGTTTTTT
TRBJ2-7,NA,TRBV5-1,many,CASRWDGGSYEQYF,TGCGCCAGCCGATGGGACGGGGGCTCCTACGAGCAGTACTTC
TRBJ2-3,NA,TRBV5-1,NA,CASSLAGDTDTQYF,TGCGCCAGCAGCTTGGCGGGGGATACAGATACGCAGTATTTT
TRBJ1-1,TRBD1,TRBV5-1,NA,CASSPGTGNTEAFF,TGCGCCAGCTCTCCCGGGACAGGGAACACTGAAGCTTTCTTT
TRBJ1-1,TRBD1,TRBV9,few,CASSVRGDSEAFF,TGTGCCAGCAGCGTAAGAGGGGACAGTGAAGCTTTCTTT
TRBJ2-2,NA,TRBV19,NA,CATRAGTIYTGELFF,TGTGCCACCAGAGCGGGGACAATCTACACCGGGGAGCTGTTTTTT
TRBJ1-2,TRBD1,TRBV27,few,CASRDPRGELGGYTF,TGTGCCAGCAGAGACCCCAGGGGGGAGTTAGGTGGCTACACCTTC
TRBJ1-5,NA,TRBV10-3,NA,CAISDSLNSNQPQHF,TGTGCCATCAGTGACAGCCTTAATAGCAATCAGCCCCAGCATTTT
TRBJ1-3,TRBD1,TRBV25-1,NA,CASSESVTGWENTIYF,TGTGCCAGCAGTGAATCGGTGACAGGGTGGGAAAACACCATATATTTT
TRBJ1-1,NA,TRBV18,NA,CASSPRRNGGTEAFF,TGTGCCAGCTCACCCAGGAGGAACGGGGGCACTGAAGCTTTCTTT
TRBJ2-7,TRBD2,TRBV19,NA,CASSSLTSGRSYEQYF,TGTGCCAGTAGTTCCCTAACTAGCGGGAGGTCCTACGAGCAGTACTTC
TRBJ2-7,NA,TRBV11-2,once,CASSSAGYRSYEQYF,TGTGCCAGCAGCTCGGCAGGATATCGCTCCTACGAGCAGTACTTC
TRBJ1-1,TRBD1,TRBV19,NA,CASRPGGAQNTEAFF,TGTGCCAGTAGACCAGGGGGCGCCCAGAACACTGAAGCTTTCTTT
TRBJ2-7,TRBD1,TRBV19,once,CASSPSRGHPPYEQYF,TGTGCCAGTAGTCCCTCGAGGGGGCACCCACCCTACGAGCAGTACTTC
TRBJ2-7,NA,TRBV18,NA,CASSLDQGIYEQYF,TGTGCCAGCTCCCTAGACCAGGGGATTTACGAGCAGTACTTC
TRBJ1-1,NA,TRBV7-3,NA,CASSLDSNTEAFF,TGTGCCAGCAGCCTGGACAGTAACACTGAAGCTTTCTTT
TRBJ2-4,NA,TRBV7-9,NA,CASSLGPEYDDIQYF,TGTGCCAGCAGCTTAGGCCCGGAGTACGACGACATTCAGTACTTC
TRBJ1-2,NA,TRBV25-1,NA,CASSEVPRAGYTF,TGTGCCAGCAGTGAGGTCCCCCGGGCTGGCTACACCTTC
TRBJ2-7,TRBD1,TRBV7-8,NA,CASSLAGQGGEQYF,TGTGCCAGCAGCTTAGCGGGACAGGGAGGCGAGCAGTACTTC
TRBJ2-5,NA,TRBV5-4,few,CASSTGHRETQYF,TGTGCCAGCAGCACGGGACATCGGGAGACCCAGTACTTC
TRBJ1-1,NA,TRBV25-1,NA,CASSDAAGVSEAFF,TGTGCCAGCAGTGACGCTGCAGGAGTATCTGAAGCTTTCTTT
TRBJ2-7,TRBD1,TRBV30,NA,CAWGFRDRTISEQYF,TGTGCCTGGGGATTTCGGGACAGGACTATAAGCGAGCAGTACTTC
TRBJ2-5,TRBD2,TRBV15,NA,CATSRGGLAGGETQYF,TGTGCCACCAGCAGAGGCGGACTAGCGGGAGGAGAGACCCAGTACTTC
TRBJ1-1,TRBD1,TRBV7-9,once,CASSDRVNTEAFF,TGTGCCAGCAGCGACAGGGTGAACACTGAAGCTTTCTTT
TRBJ2-7,TRBD1,TRBV30,NA,CAWTSYTSRDRGLHEQYF,TGTGCCTGGACCTCTTATACCTCCCGGGACAGGGGGCTCCACGAGCAGTACTTC